This T cell receptor beta chain was identified in a study of glioma-infiltrating T cells after dendritic cell vaccination. Findings and caveats of the study: Only a small number of patients had complete blood and tumor samples. Patients with more pretreatment TILs had longer time to progression and survival.

Remarks on this clone: Its specificity is not known.

Described time point: after dendritic cell vaccination, including at tumor progression/relapse. Patients had residual fresh-frozen tumor tissue and more than two years of survival data. Blood PBMC samples: pre-vaccination, two weeks post third vaccination, and at tumor progression. The CDR3 loop spans 13 amino acids. V dropped 3 bases and J dropped 6 bases, with 9 bases sitting between them. The germline V gene encodes CDR1 SGHAT and CDR2 FQNNGV. Using immunoSEQ multiplex PCR, the repertoire was profiled, and TCRdb retains in-frame clones only, with some absent. The sample includes more than 95,000 clones, almost 90% of them seen just once.

This TCR was recovered from a human donor with glioblastoma. The specimen was blood, collected after dendritic cell vaccination. The chain recombines TRBV11-2 with TRBJ2-1; TRBD2 is a possible D gene (6 bases). CDR3 nucleotides: TGTGCCAGCAGCTTCGAAGCGGGCAATGAGCAGTTCTTC. Translated: CASSFEAGNEQFF. The complete variable domain, with remaining parts taken from reference TRBV11-2 and TRBJ2-1, reads EAGVAQSPRYKIIEKRQSVAFWCNPISGHATLYWYQQILGQGPKLLIQFQNNGVVDDSQLPKDRFSAERLKGVDSTLKIQPAKLEDSAVYLCASSFEAGNEQFFGPGTRLTVL.